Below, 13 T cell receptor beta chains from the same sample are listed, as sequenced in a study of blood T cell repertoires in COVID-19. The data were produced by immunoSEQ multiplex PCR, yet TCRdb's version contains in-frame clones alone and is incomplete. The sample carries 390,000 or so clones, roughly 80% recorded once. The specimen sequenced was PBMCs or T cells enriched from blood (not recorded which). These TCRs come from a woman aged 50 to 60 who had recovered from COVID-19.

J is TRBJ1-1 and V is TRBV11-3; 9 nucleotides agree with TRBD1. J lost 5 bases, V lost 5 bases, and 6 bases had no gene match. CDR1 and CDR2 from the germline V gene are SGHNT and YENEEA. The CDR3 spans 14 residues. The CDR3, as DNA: TGTGCCAGCAGCCGCGACAGGGGGGGAACTGAAGCTTTCTTT. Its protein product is CASSRDRGGTEAFF. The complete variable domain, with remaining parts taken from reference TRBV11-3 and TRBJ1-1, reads EAGVVQSPRYKIIEKKQPVAFWCNPISGHNTLYWYLQNLGQGPELLIRYENEEAVDDSQLPKDRFSAERLKGVDSTLKIQPAELGDSAVYLCASSRDRGGTEAFFGQGTRLTVV.

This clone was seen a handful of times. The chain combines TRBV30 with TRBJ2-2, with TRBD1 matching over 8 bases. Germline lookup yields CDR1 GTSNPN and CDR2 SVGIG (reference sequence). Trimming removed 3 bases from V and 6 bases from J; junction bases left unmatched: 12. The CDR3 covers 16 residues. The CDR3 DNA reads TGTGCCTGGAGGCCGAGGACAGGGTCGGGGGCCGGGGAGCTGTTTTTT. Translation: CAWRPRTGSGAGELFF.

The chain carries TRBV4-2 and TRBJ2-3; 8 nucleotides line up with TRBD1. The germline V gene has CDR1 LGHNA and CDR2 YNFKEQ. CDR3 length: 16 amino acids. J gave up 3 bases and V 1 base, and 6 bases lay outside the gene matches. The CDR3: CASSQGGTGGTDTQYF. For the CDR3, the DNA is TGTGCCAGCAGCCAAGGGGGGACAGGCGGTACAGATACGCAGTATTTT.

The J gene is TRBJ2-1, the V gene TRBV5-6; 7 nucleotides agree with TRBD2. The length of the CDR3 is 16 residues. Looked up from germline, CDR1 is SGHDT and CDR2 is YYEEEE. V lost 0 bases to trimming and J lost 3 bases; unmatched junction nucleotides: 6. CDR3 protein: CASSLVLRGGYNEQFF. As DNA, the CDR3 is TGTGCCAGCAGCTTGGTTCTGCGCGGGGGCTACAATGAGCAGTTCTTC.

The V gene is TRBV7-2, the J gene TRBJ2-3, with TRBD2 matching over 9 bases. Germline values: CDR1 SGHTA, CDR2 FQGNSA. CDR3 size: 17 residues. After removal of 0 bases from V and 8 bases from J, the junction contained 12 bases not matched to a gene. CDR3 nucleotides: TGTGCCAGCAGCTTAGCTCGGGCGGGAGGGCAAGTGAGTACGCAGTATTTT. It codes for CASSLARAGGQVSTQYF.

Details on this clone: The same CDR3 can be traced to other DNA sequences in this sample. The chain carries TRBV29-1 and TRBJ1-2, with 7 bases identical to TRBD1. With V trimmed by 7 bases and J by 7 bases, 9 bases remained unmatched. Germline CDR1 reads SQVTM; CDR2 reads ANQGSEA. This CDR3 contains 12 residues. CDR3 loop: CSAGDRASGYTF. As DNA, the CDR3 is TGCAGCGCTGGAGACAGGGCCTCTGGCTACACCTTC.

The CDR3 bases are TGTGCCAGTAAACCCGGGACAGGGATTCGTGAGCAGTTCTTC. The encoded protein is CASKPGTGIREQFF. The chain combines TRBV19 with TRBJ2-1; 9 bases are a match to TRBD1. The CDR3 runs 14 residues. With V trimmed by 7 bases and J by 9 bases, 10 bases remained unmatched. CDR1 and CDR2 (germline): LNHDA, SQIVND (reference sequence).

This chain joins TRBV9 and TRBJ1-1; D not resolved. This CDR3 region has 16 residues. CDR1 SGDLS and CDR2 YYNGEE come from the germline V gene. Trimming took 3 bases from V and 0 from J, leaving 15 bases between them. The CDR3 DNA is TGTGCCAGCAGCGCGAACAGCCAAGACATGAACACTGAAGCTTTCTTT. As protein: CASSANSQDMNTEAFF.

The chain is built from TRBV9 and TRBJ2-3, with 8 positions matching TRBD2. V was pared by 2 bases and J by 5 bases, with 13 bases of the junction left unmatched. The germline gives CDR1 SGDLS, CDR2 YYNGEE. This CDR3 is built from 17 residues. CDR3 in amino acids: CASSVFPGGPGGDTQYF. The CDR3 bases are TGTGCCAGCAGCGTCTTTCCGGGAGGGCCTGGGGGAGATACGCAGTATTTT.

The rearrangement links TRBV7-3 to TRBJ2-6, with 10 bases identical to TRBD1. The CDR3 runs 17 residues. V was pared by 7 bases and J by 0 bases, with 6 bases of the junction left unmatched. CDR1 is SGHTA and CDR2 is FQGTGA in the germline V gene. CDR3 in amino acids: CASTPGTGVSGANVLTF. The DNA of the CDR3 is TGTGCCAGCACCCCAGGGACAGGGGTCTCTGGGGCCAACGTCCTGACTTTC.

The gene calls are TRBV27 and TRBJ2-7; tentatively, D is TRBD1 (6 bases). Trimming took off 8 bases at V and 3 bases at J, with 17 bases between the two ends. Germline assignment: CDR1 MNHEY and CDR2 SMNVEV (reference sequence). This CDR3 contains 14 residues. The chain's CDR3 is CASGTHQGNYEQYF. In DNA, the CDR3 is TGTGCCAGCGGGACGCATCAGGGGAACTACGAGCAGTACTTC.

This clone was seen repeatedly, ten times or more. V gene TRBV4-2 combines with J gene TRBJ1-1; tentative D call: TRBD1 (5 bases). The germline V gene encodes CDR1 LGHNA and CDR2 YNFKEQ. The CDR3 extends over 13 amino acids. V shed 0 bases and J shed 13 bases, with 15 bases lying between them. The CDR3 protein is CASSQDRGSGCFF. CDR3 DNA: TGTGCCAGCAGCCAAGATCGGGGGAGTGGTTGTTTCTTT.

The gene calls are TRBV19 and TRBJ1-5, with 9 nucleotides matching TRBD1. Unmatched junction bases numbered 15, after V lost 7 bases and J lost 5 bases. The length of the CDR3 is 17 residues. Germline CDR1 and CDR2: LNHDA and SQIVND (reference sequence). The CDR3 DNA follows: TGTGCCAGTACGAGCCAAACAGGGGGCCTTGGGTATCAGCCCCAGCATTTT. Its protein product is CASTSQTGGLGYQPQHF.